A single sample is the source of the 30 T cell receptor beta chains below, sequenced in a study of identical twins listed by TCRdb under 2016. Libraries were constructed by 5' RACE. Sequenced on an Illumina HiSeq 2000. TCRdb applied fastp at Q25 and MiXCR to the public reads, then kept only in-frame beta chains. Rows with a matching CDR3 protein are joined into one entry that keeps the most common DNA and genes. The sample table records fewer than 650,000 distinct CDR3 sequences; around 7.4% of these occur just once. Around 1.6% of the sample rests with the top ten. This same sample was also part of a study on yellow fever vaccine responses in identical twins.

Sequences were obtained from PBMCs. These receptors originate from a woman under 30 in good health.

This clonotype was detected ten times or more. This sequence joins TRBV6-1 and TRBJ1-1, with D tentatively TRBD1 (6 bases). This CDR3 region has 14 residues. Trimming shortened V by 5 bases and J by 5 bases, and 15 bases separated the two germline ends. Germline V lookup: CDR1 MNHNS, CDR2 SASEGT. In nucleotides, the CDR3 is TGTGCCAGCAGTATTCCCCAGGGGTGGACTGAAGCTTTCTTT. Residues: CASSIPQGWTEAFF.

The chain combines TRBV27 with TRBJ2-3; D possibly corresponds to TRBD2 (5 bases). Trimming stripped 1 base from V and 5 bases from J, with 10 bases between. The CDR3 runs to 14 residues. CDR1 and CDR2 from the germline V gene are MNHEY and SMNVEV (reference sequence). The CDR3 DNA is TGTGCCAGCAGTTTATACGGGATTGGAGATACGCAGTATTTT. It is translated as CASSLYGIGDTQYF.

The J gene is TRBJ1-5, the V gene TRBV2, with D uncertain. Per the germline V gene, CDR1 is SNHLY and CDR2 is FYNNEI. The CDR3 runs 12 residues. Trimming removed 3 bases from V and 9 bases from J, with 9 bases in between. The CDR3 loop reads CASSDLGLPQHF. For the CDR3, the DNA is TGTGCCAGCAGTGACTTGGGTCTGCCCCAGCATTTT.

In its sample, this clonotype was seen many times. The rearrangement links TRBV20-1 to TRBJ1-6, with TRBD1 matching 7 bases. The CDR3 runs to 14 residues. V lost 6 bases, J lost 5 bases, and 7 bases stayed unmatched. CDR1 is DFQATT, CDR2 SNEGSKA, per germline (reference sequence). The CDR3 DNA reads as TGCAGTGCGGGCCAAGGGACAGATAATTCACCCCTCCACTTT. Amino acid sequence: CSAGQGTDNSPLHF.

This clonotype has at least ten counts. The chain is built from TRBV24-1 and TRBJ2-5; D is undetermined. The ends were cut back, 4 bases at V and 0 bases at J, with 11 bases in the middle. The germline V gene encodes CDR1 KGHDR and CDR2 SFDVKD. The CDR3 extends over 15 amino acids. The CDR3 nucleotides are TGTGCCACCAGTGACCTGGCCGGGTACCAAGAGACCCAGTACTTC. Its translation: CATSDLAGYQETQYF.

The rearrangement links TRBV6-5 to TRBJ1-5, with D possibly being TRBD1 (5 bases). This CDR3 contains 12 residues. From germline, CDR1 is MNHEY and CDR2 SVGAGI. V was trimmed by 7 bases and J by 3 bases, leaving 7 bases between them. CDR3 coding DNA: TGTGCCAGCAACAGGCTCAATCAGCCCCAGCATTTT. It translates to CASNRLNQPQHF.

V is TRBV2 and J is TRBJ2-5; possibly TRBD2 for D (5 bases). Trimming took 6 bases from V and 1 from J, leaving 15 bases between them. The CDR3 is 15 residues long. CDR1 SNHLY and CDR2 FYNNEI come from the germline V gene. The CDR3 region has the DNA TGTGCCAGCAGAGGACCAGCGGCAGTCCAAGAGACCCAGTACTTC. Residues: CASRGPAAVQETQYF. Full variable domain (outside the CDR3, taken from reference TRBV2 and TRBJ2-5): EPEVTQTPSHQVTQMGQEVILRCVPISNHLYFYWYRQILGQKVEFLVSFYNNEISEKSEIFDDQFSVERPDGSNFTLKIRSTKLEDSAMYFCASRGPAAVQETQYFGPGTRLLVL.

V usage is TRBV3-1 and J usage is TRBJ2-7, with 8 bases matching TRBD1. Germline CDR1 reads LGHDT; CDR2 reads YNNKEL (reference sequence). CDR3 length equals 14 residues. Unmatched junction bases numbered 6, after V lost 1 base and J lost 7 bases. The CDR3 nucleotides read TGTGCCAGCAGCCAAGGCACAGGGGGGCGGGAGCAGTACGTC. The encoded protein is CASSQGTGGREQYV.

The J gene is TRBJ2-1, the V gene TRBV5-5; 8 bases map to TRBD1. V was clipped by 6 bases and J by 0 bases; unmatched bases: 5. This CDR3 has 15 amino acids. Germline lookup yields CDR1 SGHKS and CDR2 YYEKEE (reference sequence). The CDR3 sequence: CASTPTGGSYNEQFF. CDR3 DNA sequence: TGTGCCAGCACCCCAACAGGGGGCTCCTACAATGAGCAGTTCTTC.

This clonotype was observed at least ten times. The rearrangement joins TRBV6-1 to TRBJ1-6, with 10 bases matching TRBD1. The CDR3 has 14 residues. V lost 5 bases and J lost 9; bases outside the gene matches: 4. Per the germline V gene, CDR1 is MNHNS and CDR2 is SASEGT. The CDR3 loop is CASSRDRGVSPLHF. As DNA, the CDR3 is TGTGCCAGCAGTCGGGACAGGGGCGTTTCACCCCTCCACTTT.

On this clonotype itself: Here the CDR3 omits its conserved ending phenylalanine or tryptophan, so a read error is the likely source. The J gene is TRBJ2-1, the V gene TRBV7-6, with TRBD2 identical over 7 bases. Germline V gene data show CDR1 as SGHVS and CDR2 as FNYEAQ. This CDR3 comprises 15 residues. Trimming cost V 3 bases and J 8 bases; bases outside gene matches: 10. CDR3 sequence: CASSLREGLVYEQFS. The DNA of the CDR3 is TGTGCCAGCAGCTTGAGGGAGGGCCTAGTCTATGAGCAGTTCTCC.

This clonotype was seen ten or more times. CDR3 amino acids: CAISDGQGPNEQFF. In nucleotides, the CDR3 is TGTGCCATCAGTGACGGTCAGGGCCCCAATGAGCAGTTCTTC. The J gene is TRBJ2-1, the V gene TRBV10-3; tentative D call: TRBD1 (5 bases). Germline CDR1 reads ENHRY; CDR2 reads SYGVKD. Trimming took 3 bases from V and 6 from J, leaving 12 bases between them. CDR3 length equals 14 residues.

The sample holds many counts of this clonotype. The chain has TRBV5-5 and TRBJ1-5; no clear D. Trimming shortened V by 4 bases and J by 0 bases, and 14 bases separated the two germline ends. The germline V gene encodes CDR1 SGHKS and CDR2 YYEKEE (reference sequence). This CDR3 contains 16 residues. The CDR3 nucleotides are TGTGCCAGCAGCCTTGGGAAATTCGATAGCAATCAGCCCCAGCATTTT. It encodes CASSLGKFDSNQPQHF.

This clonotype was seen repeatedly, ten times or more. The V and J genes are TRBV5-1 and TRBJ2-5, with 7 bases matching TRBD1. The germline V gene encodes CDR1 SGHRS and CDR2 YFSETQ. V dropped 2 bases and J dropped 0; count of bases not matched to a gene: 7. This CDR3 has 16 amino acids. CDR3 region: CASSLPPQGDQETQYF. CDR3 nucleotides: TGCGCCAGCAGCTTACCCCCTCAGGGGGACCAAGAGACCCAGTACTTC.

The chain couples TRBV28 to TRBJ1-4; TRBD1 is a possible D gene (6 bases). Germline V gene lookup returns CDR1 MDHEN and CDR2 SYDVKM. The V end lost 1 base, the J end lost 7 bases, and 10 bases lay between the germline ends. This CDR3 comprises 14 residues. DNA for the CDR3: TGTGCCAGCAGTTTATTTGCAGGGGTTGAAAAACTGTTTTTT. This encodes CASSLFAGVEKLFF.

This clonotype occurred a few times. The chain links TRBV6-1 to TRBJ2-1; 13 positions match TRBD2. This CDR3 has 15 residues. Germline assignment: CDR1 MNHNS and CDR2 SASEGT. The V gene end was trimmed by 6 bases and the J gene end by 6 bases; junction bases not matched to a gene: 5. CDR3 bases: TGTGCCAGCAGCGTACTAGCGGGAGGGGGCAATGAGCAGTTCTTC. Encoded protein: CASSVLAGGGNEQFF.

This clonotype came up many times. The genes are TRBV6-5 and TRBJ1-2; TRBD1 is a possible D gene (6 bases). The CDR3 is 16 amino acids. Between the trimmed V and J ends, which lost 2 bases and 4 bases, there was a span of 17 bases. Germline V gene sequence: CDR1 MNHEY, CDR2 SVGAGI. The CDR3 region has the DNA TGTGCCAGCAGTTACCAGTTAGGCAGGGGATCCTATGGCTACACCTTC. Translated, it gives CASSYQLGRGSYGYTF.

In its sample, this clonotype was seen a few times. The V call is TRBV21-1, the J call TRBJ2-5. TRBV21-1 is a recognized pseudogene. The CDR3 consists of 14 residues. The CDR3 spells CASSNFRIQETQYF. CDR3 DNA: TGTGCCAGCAGCAATTTCCGGATCCAAGAGACCCAGTACTTC.

The genes are TRBV19 and TRBJ2-1, with 10 positions matching TRBD2. Trimming took 3 bases from V and 0 from J; bases not matched to a gene: 5. Germline CDR1 is LNHDA and CDR2 is SQIVND (reference sequence). The CDR3 is 17 residues long. The CDR3 is CASSIQREGRSYNEQFF. In DNA, the CDR3 is TGTGCCAGTAGTATCCAGCGGGAGGGCCGCTCCTACAATGAGCAGTTCTTC.

The CDR3 here is CASSPSTTEAFF. The DNA for the CDR3 is TGTGCCAGCTCACCTTCGACCACTGAAGCTTTCTTT. This chain connects TRBV18 to TRBJ1-1; D gene ambiguous. Germline CDR1 reads KGHSH; CDR2 reads LQKENI. The CDR3 consists of 12 residues. V lost 3 bases, J lost 4 bases, and 6 bases lay in between.

This chain uses TRBV7-2 with TRBJ2-3; 12 bases fit TRBD2. CDR1 and CDR2 (germline): SGHTA, FQGNSA. This CDR3 region has 16 residues. The ends lost 2 bases at V and 4 bases at J; junction bases unmatched: 4. The CDR3 DNA is TGTGCCAGCAGCTTAAGGCGACTAGCGGGAGCAGATACGCAGTATTTT. Its protein is CASSLRRLAGADTQYF.

This clonotype occurred many times. The chain is built from TRBV12-3 or TRBV12-4 and TRBJ2-3; D gene uncertain. The length of the CDR3 is 15 residues. V lost 1 base and J lost 0, with 8 bases in between. The chain's CDR3 is CASSLGLSSTDTQYF. In nucleotides, the CDR3 is TGTGCCAGCAGTTTAGGACTGTCTAGCACAGATACGCAGTATTTT.

This clonotype was counted ten times or more. The CDR3 here is CASSLPLRGETQYF. CDR3 bases: TGTGCCAGCAGTTTACCCCTACGGGGAGAGACCCAGTACTTC. V usage is TRBV12-3 or TRBV12-4 and J usage is TRBJ2-5; TRBD2 might be the D (5 bases). This CDR3 region has 14 residues. With 2 bases removed from V and 4 bases from J, the gap between germline ends came to 11 bases.

This clonotype was seen ten or more times. This chain joins TRBV4-2 and TRBJ2-3, with D possibly called TRBD1 or TRBD2 (5 bases each). The CDR3 sequence is 14 residues long. V shed 0 bases and J shed 4 bases, with 8 bases lying between them. CDR1 LGHNA and CDR2 YNFKEQ come from the germline V gene. DNA for the CDR3: TGTGCCAGCAGCCAAGAGGGGGTCGCAGATACGCAGTATTTT. Encoded protein: CASSQEGVADTQYF.

In this sample, this clonotype turned up a few times. The chain joins TRBV15 to TRBJ2-7; D possibly corresponds to TRBD1 (5 bases). The CDR3 runs 14 residues. CDR1 and CDR2 from the germline V gene are LNHNV and YYDKDF (reference sequence). V lost 1 base, J lost 6 bases, and 13 bases lay in between. The CDR3 coding sequence is TGTGCCACCAGCAGAGTTCGGCAGGGTGGCGAGCAGTACTTC. Translation: CATSRVRQGGEQYF.

This clonotype was picked up many times. The chain recombines TRBV4-1 with TRBJ1-6; D is perhaps TRBD1 (6 bases). CDR1 and CDR2 (germline): MGHRA, YSYEKL. The CDR3 consists of 16 residues. V lost 0 bases, J lost 9 bases, and 15 bases lay in between. The CDR3 DNA reads as TGCGCCAGCAGCCAAGATTTAGGTCGAGGGGGTTCACCCCTCCACTTT. Encoded protein: CASSQDLGRGGSPLHF.

This clonotype was counted many times. The chain uses TRBV7-8 and TRBJ1-5, with D possibly TRBD1 on 6 matching bases. CDR3 size: 13 residues. Germline V gene data show CDR1 as SGHVS and CDR2 as FQNEAQ. V was shortened by 11 bases and J by 0 bases, with 11 bases between the two germline ends. The CDR3 nucleotides are TGTGCCGGGGGGGCCAATAGCAATCAGCCCCAGCATTTT. Protein sequence: CAGGANSNQPQHF. Full variable domain (missing parts from reference TRBV7-8 and TRBJ1-5): GAGVSQSPRYKVAKRGQDVALRCDPISGHVSLFWYQQALGQGPEFLTYFQNEAQLDKSGLPSDRFFAERPEGSVSTLKIQRTQQEDSAVYLCAGGANSNQPQHFGDGTRLSIL.

The chain recombines TRBV7-9 with TRBJ2-1; 8 bases align to TRBD2. Germline V gene data show CDR1 as SEHNR and CDR2 as FQNEAQ (reference sequence). This CDR3 spans 16 amino acids. V lost 2 bases, J lost 6 bases, and 9 bases stayed unmatched. The CDR3 loop is CASSLTGTRNANEQFF. The CDR3 DNA follows: TGTGCCAGCAGCTTAACCGGGACTAGAAATGCCAATGAGCAGTTCTTC.

This clonotype came up a few times. This chain connects TRBV12-3 or TRBV12-4 to TRBJ1-2, with no clear D. The V and J ends lost 3 bases and 5 bases respectively, with 13 bases between them. This CDR3 comprises 14 residues. The CDR3 loop reads CASSLGWNLYGYTF. CDR3 sequence (DNA): TGTGCCAGCAGTTTGGGGTGGAACCTTTATGGCTACACCTTC.

This clonotype was seen a handful of times. This chain uses TRBV20-1 with TRBJ2-5; the D is unclear. The CDR3 is 13 amino acids. Germline lookup yields CDR1 DFQATT and CDR2 SNEGSKA (reference sequence). V was shortened by 6 bases and J by 1 base, with 12 bases between the two germline ends. CDR3 sequence reads: CSAPTGSQETQYF. Here the CDR3 DNA reads TGCAGTGCCCCCACCGGGTCCCAAGAGACCCAGTACTTC.